Following are 6 T cell receptor beta chains from one sample sequenced in a study of shared clonotypes between healthy human individuals. Profiled with immunoSEQ multiplex PCR; TCRdb holds only in-frame clones, not every one. The repertoire holds around 2,000,000 clones, with just over 90% as singletons. Only CD45RO-negative cells positively selected for CCR7 counted as naive CD8 cells, so terminally differentiated effector memory CD45RA+ cells were excluded. Sequencing was performed on naive CD8+ T cells from PBMCs. The receptors were gathered from a man in his late teens or twenties in good health. Some clones in this sample may be carry-over from other donors' samples.

This clone showed up just a few times. This chain's CDR3 is CSAGPLQPQHF. The CDR3 coding sequence is TGCAGTGCTGGTCCACTCCAGCCCCAGCATTTT. This sequence joins TRBV20-1 and TRBJ1-5; D remains unclear. With 5 bases removed from V and 7 bases from J, the gap between germline ends came to 9 bases. Germline CDR1 and CDR2: DFQATT and SNEGSKA (reference sequence). CDR3 length: 11 amino acids.

The chain couples TRBV30 to TRBJ2-5; TRBD2 matches at 10 bases. The assigned J gene may be wrong: the sequence end matches TRBJ2-7 better. The length of the CDR3 is 15 residues. Germline V gives CDR1 GTSNPN, CDR2 SVGIG (reference sequence). The CDR3 DNA sequence: TGTGCCTGGAGCTATAAGCGGGAGGGGACCTACGAGCAGTACTTC. Its protein product is CAWSYKREGTYEQYF.

This chain joins TRBV9 and TRBJ1-2; a weak D match, TRBD1 (6 bases). Trimming removed 4 bases at V and 2 bases at J, with 21 bases between. CDR3 size: 17 residues. Germline lookup yields CDR1 SGDLS and CDR2 YYNGEE. CDR3 sequence: CASSTQDREPLNYGYTF. The CDR3 DNA is TGTGCCAGCAGCACCCAGGACAGAGAACCCCTAAACTATGGCTACACCTTC.

The genes are TRBV9 and TRBJ1-6; D might be TRBD1 (5 bases). The germline V gene has CDR1 SGDLS and CDR2 YYNGEE. The CDR3 runs 14 residues. The ends were cut back, 5 bases at V and 7 bases at J, with 13 bases in the middle. The CDR3 sequence is CASSTGGGNSPLHF. The CDR3, as DNA: TGTGCCAGCAGTACTGGGGGAGGGAATTCACCCCTCCACTTT.

The rearrangement links TRBV5-1 to TRBJ2-3, with 9 bases aligning to TRBD1. The CDR3 length is 15 residues. Germline V gives CDR1 SGHRS, CDR2 YFSETQ. With 4 bases clipped from V and 4 bases from J, the junction kept 7 bases outside the gene matches. The CDR3 region is CASSPDRGRADTQYF. The CDR3 coding sequence is TGCGCCAGCAGCCCGGACAGGGGTCGCGCAGATACGCAGTATTTT.

The chain has TRBV28 and TRBJ1-5; perhaps TRBD1 as D (6 bases). V was trimmed by 1 base and J by 6 bases, leaving 10 bases between them. CDR1 and CDR2 from the germline V gene are MDHEN and SYDVKM. The CDR3 runs 14 residues. The CDR3 loop reads CASSLSRGGQPQHF. The CDR3 bases are TGTGCCAGCAGTTTATCCAGGGGTGGTCAGCCCCAGCATTTT.